These T cell receptor beta chains were read from a single sample in a study of blood T cell repertoires in COVID-19. Produced via immunoSEQ multiplex PCR; TCRdb's table is partial and in-frame only. This sample has 110,000 to 150,000 clones, with 84% found just once. Sequenced material: peripheral blood. These TCRs come from a woman over 75 in a cohort sampled during active or convalescent COVID-19. The CDR3 runs from the conserved cysteine through the conserved F or W. Fields, in order: V gene, D gene, J gene, clone size, CDR3 DNA, CDR3 protein. D genes are given only for firm matches. Clone size is stated in some rows and not others, as once, few, many or a class when expanded.

TRBV6-5	TRBD1	TRBJ1-2	NA	TGTGCCAGCAGTTTAACGGGACAGGGTTACTATGGCTACACCTTC	CASSLTGQGYYGYTF
TRBV5-4	NA	TRBJ1-2	NA	TGTGCCAGCAGTAAGGACAGTCTAGATGGCTACACCTTC	CASSKDSLDGYTF
TRBV15	TRBD1	TRBJ1-2	NA	TGTGCCACCAGCAGAGAGGGACAGGGAATCAATGGCTACACCTTC	CATSREGQGINGYTF
TRBV27	NA	TRBJ2-3	NA	TGTGCCAGCAAGTGGCGGGGGCTTCGCACAGATACGCAGTATTTT	CASKWRGLRTDTQYF
TRBV5-1	NA	TRBJ2-2	NA	TGCGCCAGCAGCCCACTGGCCCAGGGTGCGGGGGAGCTGTTTTTT	CASSPLAQGAGELFF
TRBV7-3	NA	TRBJ2-2	NA	TGTGCCAGCAGCTTATACTCCGGGGGGCTCGATACCGGGGAGCTGTTTTTT	CASSLYSGGLDTGELFF
TRBV6-6	TRBD2	TRBJ2-5	NA	TGTGCCAGCAGTTACGGGGCGGGGGATGGGCGGACCCAGTACTTC	CASSYGAGDGRTQYF
TRBV9	TRBD1	TRBJ1-1	NA	TGTGCCAGCAGCGTCCGGGACAGGAACACTGAAGCTTTCTTT	CASSVRDRNTEAFF
TRBV18	NA	TRBJ2-1	NA	TGTGCCAGCTCACCATGGCCGAACAATGAGCAGTTCTTC	CASSPWPNNEQFF
TRBV7-2	NA	TRBJ2-3	once	TGTGCCAGCAGCTTAGACGGAGGAACAAGATCGCAGTATTTT	CASSLDGGTRSQYF
TRBV2	NA	TRBJ2-3	once	TGTGCCAGCCTTGGGGTACGGAGGAAGGGCACAGATACGCAGTATTTT	CASLGVRRKGTDTQYF
TRBV30	NA	TRBJ1-6	NA	TGTGCCTGGAGTGTACCCCACAGTTCATGGAATAATTCACCCCTCCACTTT	CAWSVPHSSWNNSPLHF
TRBV7-3	NA	TRBJ2-1	few	TGTGCCAGCAGCGAAACAGTAACGACTGAGCAGTTCTTC	CASSETVTTEQFF
TRBV7-2	TRBD1	TRBJ2-1	NA	TGTGCCAGCAGCCTCTGGGCGGGACAGGGGTACAATGAGCAGTTCTTC	CASSLWAGQGYNEQFF
TRBV6-6	NA	TRBJ1-1	once	TGTGCCAGCAGCCCACAGGTCTCGGGCACTGAAGCTTTCTTT	CASSPQVSGTEAFF
TRBV24-1	TRBD2	TRBJ2-1	NA	TGTGCCACCAGTGACCAAACTAGCGGGGGGGCAGGTGAGCAGTTCTTC	CATSDQTSGGAGEQFF
TRBV5-1	NA	TRBJ2-1	NA	TGCGCCAGCAGCTTAACGGGACATAGCTACAATGAGCAGTTCTTC	CASSLTGHSYNEQFF
TRBV7-9	TRBD1	TRBJ1-3	once	TGTGCCAGCAGCTCGCAGGGACAGGTGGGTGGAAACACCATATATTTT	CASSSQGQVGGNTIYF
TRBV7-2	NA	TRBJ1-5	NA	TGTGCCAGCAGCGGCCAATCCCACCAGCCCCAGCATTTT	CASSGQSHQPQHF
TRBV5-4	NA	TRBJ1-3	NA	TGTGCCAGCAGCACAGAATCTTCCGGAAACACCATATATTTT	CASSTESSGNTIYF
TRBV13	NA	TRBJ2-2	NA	TGTGCCAGCAGCCTTTACGGAGAACGAGCTTCTATTAGGAACACCGGGGAGCTGTTTTTT	CASSLYGERASIRNTGELFF
TRBV25-1	NA	TRBJ2-5	NA	TGTGCCAGCAGTGAATCCGGACAGTGGTACCAAGAGACCCAGTACTTC	CASSESGQWYQETQYF
TRBV28	TRBD1	TRBJ2-1	NA	TGTGCCAGCAGTTATTCAGGGGGCCACAATGAGCAGTTCTTC	CASSYSGGHNEQFF
TRBV7-2	NA	TRBJ1-1	NA	TGTGCCAGCAGCTCCAAAGAAGTGACCCTGGGGAGGACTGAAGCTTTCTTT	CASSSKEVTLGRTEAFF
TRBV27	TRBD1	TRBJ1-2	NA	TGTGCCAGCAGACTGACAGGGGCCTATGGCTACACCTTC	CASRLTGAYGYTF
TRBV5-1	NA	TRBJ1-2	NA	TGCGCCACCAAACCGTCTACAGGAAACTATGGCTACACCTTC	CATKPSTGNYGYTF
TRBV5-1	TRBD2	TRBJ2-1	NA	TGCGCCAGCAGCAACGGGGGGGCCTCCTACAATGAGCAGTTCTTC	CASSNGGASYNEQFF
TRBV11-3	NA	TRBJ2-1	NA	TGTGCCAGCAGCCCCTTTTCAGGGGAGCAGTTCTTC	CASSPFSGEQFF
TRBV5-1	TRBD2	TRBJ2-1	NA	TGCGCCAGCAGCTTATCTAGCGGGGGGGACTACAATGAGCAGTTCTTC	CASSLSSGGDYNEQFF
TRBV18	NA	TRBJ1-4	NA	TGTGCCAGCTCACCTTCGGTTGGGGGCCGGGGCGAAAAACTGTTTTTT	CASSPSVGGRGEKLFF
TRBV20-1	TRBD1	TRBJ1-1	NA	TGCAGTGCTAGTTCGAGACAGGGACTCACTGAAGCTTTCTTT	CSASSRQGLTEAFF
TRBV2	NA	TRBJ2-2	NA	TGTGCCAGCAGTGACTTAGGGAGCGGGGAGCTGTTTTTT	CASSDLGSGELFF
TRBV7-9	NA	TRBJ1-3	NA	TGTGCCAGCAGCTTAGACAGGAGAAACACCATATATTTT	CASSLDRRNTIYF
TRBV5-5	NA	TRBJ1-1	NA	TGTGCCAGCATTGCGGGGATGAACACTGAAGCTTTCTTT	CASIAGMNTEAFF
TRBV5-4	NA	TRBJ2-3	NA	TGTGCCAGCAGGGTGAGGGGGACAGATACGCAGTATTTT	CASRVRGTDTQYF
TRBV19	NA	TRBJ2-1	NA	TGTGCCAGTAATGTTTTGAGGGACTACAATGAGCAGTTCTTC	CASNVLRDYNEQFF
TRBV7-9	TRBD1	TRBJ2-1	once	TGTGCCAGCAGCTTAGGGGGGACAGCGGAGCAGTTCTTC	CASSLGGTAEQFF
TRBV5-1	NA	TRBJ2-2	NA	TGCGCCAGCAGCCCGAGGGCTAACACCGGGGAGCTGTTTTTT	CASSPRANTGELFF
TRBV5-1	TRBD2	TRBJ2-3	NA	TGCGCCAGCAGCTCGAGACTAGCGGGGGGGAAGCGCACAGATACGCAGTATTTT	CASSSRLAGGKRTDTQYF
TRBV11-1	NA	TRBJ1-3	few	TGTGCCAGCAGCACAGAATTCGGAAACACCATATATTTT	CASSTEFGNTIYF
TRBV18	TRBD2	TRBJ2-2	NA	TGTGCCAGCTCATCCGGACTAGCGGGGAGGTCGACCGGGGAGCTGTTTTTT	CASSSGLAGRSTGELFF
TRBV11-2	TRBD2	TRBJ2-1	NA	TGTGCCAGCAGCTCAACTAGCGGGGGGGCCTCCCAGTTCTTC	CASSSTSGGASQFF
TRBV4-1	TRBD2	TRBJ2-4	NA	TGCGCCAGCAGCCAATGGGGACTAAGTCAAAACATTCAGTACTTC	CASSQWGLSQNIQYF
TRBV28	NA	TRBJ2-6	once	TGTGCCAGCAGTCTGCCGGCTGGGGCCAACGTCCTGACTTTC	CASSLPAGANVLTF
TRBV5-4	TRBD1	TRBJ2-1	NA	TGTGCCAGCAGCGCCCGGGACAGCCCTTCACACAATGAGCAGTTCTTC	CASSARDSPSHNEQFF
TRBV14	NA	TRBJ2-5	NA	TGTGCCAGCAGCCAAGATTTGACCGGCAGCGGGACCCAGTACTTC	CASSQDLTGSGTQYF
TRBV11-1	NA	TRBJ2-5	NA	TGTGCCAGCAGCCATCAGGACACAGGGAAAGGGACCCAGTACTTC	CASSHQDTGKGTQYF
TRBV23-1	NA	TRBJ1-1	few	TGCGCCAGCAGTTTTATAGAAGCTTTCTTT	CASSFIEAFF
TRBV27	NA	TRBJ2-7	NA	TGTGCCAGCAGTTTATACGGTAGAAGCTCCTACGAGCAGTACTTC	CASSLYGRSSYEQYF
TRBV19	TRBD1	TRBJ1-2	NA	TGTGCCAGTAGTAGAGGGACAGGGGGATCCTTCGTCTATGGCTACACCTTC	CASSRGTGGSFVYGYTF
TRBV11-1	TRBD2	TRBJ2-3	NA	TGTGCCAGCAGCTTTGGGACTAGAGGAGGTACGCAGTATTTT	CASSFGTRGGTQYF
TRBV29-1	TRBD1	TRBJ2-3	NA	TGCAGCGTTCAGACAGGGACACGGGATACGCAGTATTTT	CSVQTGTRDTQYF
TRBV30	NA	TRBJ1-3	NA	TGTGCCTGGAGCCTAGGCCTGGAAAACACCATATATTTT	CAWSLGLENTIYF